This T cell receptor (beta chain) was sequenced in a study of response to subunit inactivated influenza vaccine. In TCRdb, the RT-PCR reads were re-called with MiXCR into one record per CDR3 protein. The data show some 850,000 distinct CDR3 sequences, under 20% seen once. This clonotype came up a few times. Its antigen is not identified. Overall study results and limits: A suggestion made by the authors is that each seasonal influenza vaccination recruits few new T cells.

The germline V gene has CDR1 MNHNS and CDR2 SASEGT. This CDR3 spans 14 amino acids. The V end was cut by 10 bases, the J end by 5 bases, with 20 bases between. The V gene is TRBV6-1, the J gene TRBJ2-5; either TRBD1 or TRBD2 may fit D (5 bases each). The sequenced sample was PBMCs from blood, obtained approximately 5 days after vaccination. The TCR originated in a man aged 45-60 years who received an inactivated influenza vaccine. DNA of the CDR3: TGTGCCACTACTACTGGGGGATTGGGGGAGACCCAGTACTTC. It codes for CATTTGGLGETQYF.